This is a list of T cell receptor beta chains from one sample in a study of OX40 agonist ivuxolimab in advanced cancers. Using immunoSEQ multiplex PCR, the repertoire was profiled, and TCRdb retains in-frame clones only, with some absent. The table lists approximately 66,000 clones, 85% of them singletons. The material sequenced was CD4+ or CD8+ T cells sorted from blood, taken in a trial of the OX40 agonist ivuxolimab. The source of these receptors is an adult with an advanced solid tumor such as melanoma, head and neck, liver or kidney cancer. Both conserved end residues are part of each CDR3. Each record gives: V gene, J gene, D gene, clone size, CDR3 protein, CDR3 DNA. D genes are given only for firm matches. Expanded clones get a size class; other rows say once, few or many, or leave the size out.

TRBV7-9,TRBJ1-1,-,-,CASSLADRGAFF,TGTGCCAGCAGCTTAGCGGACAGAGGGGCTTTCTTT
TRBV11-1,TRBJ2-5,TRBD1,-,CASSQPGQVGETQYF,TGTGCCAGCAGCCAGCCGGGACAGGTGGGAGAGACCCAGTACTTC
TRBV18,TRBJ2-1,TRBD1,few,CASSQRTGDNEQFF,TGTGCCAGCTCACAAAGGACAGGGGACAATGAGCAGTTCTTC
TRBV11-2,TRBJ2-1,-,-,CASSLAKYNEQFF,TGTGCCAGCAGCTTAGCCAAATACAATGAGCAGTTCTTC
TRBV11-3,TRBJ2-1,TRBD1,-,CASSSTSGTGSNNEQFF,TGTGCCAGCAGCTCAACCTCCGGGACAGGGAGCAACAATGAGCAGTTCTTC
TRBV15,TRBJ2-1,TRBD2,-,CATSRDSSGGAWNEQFF,TGTGCCACCAGCAGAGATTCTAGCGGGGGGGCTTGGAATGAGCAGTTCTTC
TRBV5-5,TRBJ2-6,-,-,CASSLGHVSGANVLTF,TGTGCCAGCAGCTTGGGGCACGTCTCTGGGGCCAACGTCCTGACTTTC
TRBV30,TRBJ1-2,-,-,CAWSPSANYGYTF,TGTGCCTGGAGTCCCTCAGCTAACTATGGCTACACCTTC
TRBV6-5,TRBJ1-2,-,-,CASRTTGIYGYTF,TGTGCCAGCAGGACTACAGGGATTTATGGCTACACCTTC
TRBV7-9,TRBJ2-5,TRBD1,-,CASSFQGAGETQYF,TGTGCCAGCAGCTTCCAGGGGGCGGGGGAGACCCAGTACTTC
TRBV7-2,TRBJ2-2,TRBD2,-,CASTVLAEKGELFF,TGTGCCAGCACCGTACTAGCGGAGAAGGGGGAGCTGTTTTTT